Following are 32 T cell receptor beta chains from one sample sequenced in a study of blood T cell repertoires in COVID-19. Profiling relied on immunoSEQ multiplex PCR, and the TCRdb table lists in-frame clones only, not all of them. The sample has fewer than 350,000 clones, 75% to 90% seen once; the top ten hold 4.5% to 6.5%. Sequenced input: PBMCs or T cells enriched from blood (not recorded which). The source is a man aged 60-69 years who had recovered from COVID-19.

This rearrangement joins TRBV20-1 to TRBJ2-2, with D tentatively TRBD1 (5 bases). The CDR3 length is 12 residues. V was clipped by 3 bases and J by 9 bases, with 11 bases between them. Germline CDR1 is DFQATT and CDR2 is SNEGSKA (reference sequence). The CDR3 DNA reads TGCAGTGCTAGTAGACAGAGAAGGGAGCTGTTTTTT. Amino acid sequence: CSASRQRRELFF.

V usage is TRBV19 and J usage is TRBJ2-3; D may be TRBD1 (5 bases). Germline assignment: CDR1 LNHDA and CDR2 SQIVND (reference sequence). Trimming cost V 7 bases and J 2 bases, with 10 bases left between them. This CDR3 has 13 amino acids. For the CDR3, the DNA is TGTGCCAGTAATAACAGGAACACAGATACGCAGTATTTT. The encoded protein is CASNNRNTDTQYF.

This chain joins TRBV5-4 and TRBJ2-3, with 7 nucleotides matching TRBD2. Germline V lookup: CDR1 SGHNT, CDR2 YYREEE (reference sequence). The CDR3 is 15 residues long. V shed 0 bases, J shed 4 bases, and the junction held 5 bases outside the gene matches. The CDR3 DNA follows: TGTGCCAGCAGCTTGGATCGCGGGAGATCAGATACGCAGTATTTT. This sequence encodes CASSLDRGRSDTQYF.

The gene calls are TRBV28 and TRBJ1-5, with 7 bases lining up with TRBD1. This CDR3 contains 15 residues. V gave up 5 bases and J gave up 6 bases; unmatched junction bases: 10. Germline V gene lookup returns CDR1 MDHEN and CDR2 SYDVKM. DNA for the CDR3: TGTGCCAGCAGTCCTCGGACAGGATCGGCTCAGCCCCAGCATTTT. Encoded protein: CASSPRTGSAQPQHF.

The J gene is TRBJ1-1, the V gene TRBV28; TRBD1 matches at 7 bases. The length of the CDR3 is 15 residues. Unmatched junction bases numbered 13, after V lost 5 bases and J lost 7 bases. The germline V gene encodes CDR1 MDHEN and CDR2 SYDVKM. CDR3 sequence: CASSQSSGQAYEAFF. DNA of the CDR3: TGTGCCAGCAGTCAATCAAGCGGACAGGCCTATGAAGCTTTCTTT.

The genes are TRBV18 and TRBJ2-5; D unresolved. Trimming took 2 bases from V and 2 from J, leaving 12 bases between them. CDR3 length: 15 residues. CDR1 is KGHSH and CDR2 is LQKENI in the germline V gene. The CDR3: CASSPSLAVQETQYF. The DNA of the CDR3 is TGTGCCAGCTCACCATCCTTGGCAGTACAAGAGACCCAGTACTTC.

The rearrangement links TRBV5-1 to TRBJ2-7, with D perhaps matching TRBD1 (6 bases). Trimming left V 7 bases short and J 3 bases short, with 17 bases between. Germline-derived CDR1 and CDR2 are SGHRS and YFSETQ. The CDR3 covers 14 residues. The CDR3 loop is CASASRDTYYEQYF. CDR3 in DNA: TGCGCCAGCGCTAGCCGGGACACCTACTACGAGCAGTACTTC.

The chain links TRBV5-4 to TRBJ2-5, with 7 nucleotides matching TRBD1. Germline trimming cut 3 bases from V and 3 bases from J; bases unmatched to any gene: 8. The V gene's germline CDR1 is SGHNT and CDR2 YYREEE (reference sequence). The CDR3 contains 15 residues. CDR3 in amino acids: CASSSSPGTEETQYF. CDR3 in DNA: TGTGCCAGCAGCTCATCCCCCGGGACAGAAGAGACCCAGTACTTC.

This chain links TRBV5-1 with TRBJ1-6, with 8 nucleotides matching TRBD1. Germline V gene data show CDR1 as SGHRS and CDR2 as YFSETQ. There are 16 residues in the CDR3. The V gene end was trimmed by 4 bases and the J gene end by 6 bases; junction bases not matched to a gene: 9. CDR3 DNA: TGCGCCAGCAGCGCGGGACCCACAGGGGGTAATTCACCCCTCCACTTT. Translation: CASSAGPTGGNSPLHF.

This chain links TRBV18 with TRBJ1-4; D unresolved. Germline-derived CDR1 and CDR2 are KGHSH and LQKENI. The ends were cut back, 0 bases at V and 6 bases at J, with 11 bases in the middle. The CDR3 extends over 15 amino acids. The CDR3 region is CASSPPGRIDEKLFF. The CDR3, as DNA: TGTGCCAGCTCACCACCCGGGAGGATTGATGAAAAACTGTTTTTT.

Concerning this clone itself: In the same sample, other DNA sequences code for this CDR3. The gene calls are TRBV9 and TRBJ2-1; 7 nucleotides agree with TRBD2. The ends lost 0 bases at V and 7 bases at J; junction bases unmatched: 7. Per the germline V gene, CDR1 is SGDLS and CDR2 is YYNGEE. The CDR3 covers 15 residues. The CDR3 DNA follows: TGTGCCAGCAGCGTAGTTGCGGGAGTAGGAAATGAGCAGTTCTTC. Its translation is CASSVVAGVGNEQFF.

The V gene is TRBV7-2, the J gene TRBJ1-4; the D is unclear. The V gene's germline CDR1 is SGHTA and CDR2 FQGNSA. V lost 2 bases to trimming and J lost 0 bases, with 4 bases between them. The CDR3 sequence is 14 residues long. In DNA form, the CDR3 reads TGTGCCAGCAGCTTATCCTCAACTAATGAAAAACTGTTTTTT. It is translated as CASSLSSTNEKLFF.

The V call is TRBV5-3, the J call TRBJ2-7; D is unresolved. TRBV5-3 is sorted into the ORF group, with uncertain function. This CDR3 is built from 13 residues. V was cut by 0 bases and J by 3 bases, with 7 bases left in between. Written as DNA, the CDR3 is TGTGCCAGAAGCTTGGACAGCTTCTACGAGCAGTACTTC. Its protein is CARSLDSFYEQYF.

V is TRBV7-2 and J is TRBJ1-5; TRBD1 is a possible D gene (6 bases). Germline values: CDR1 SGHTA, CDR2 FQGNSA. V dropped 5 bases and J dropped 0 bases, with 11 bases sitting between them. This CDR3 comprises 15 residues. CDR3 DNA sequence: TGTGCCAGCAGCCCGGACAGAAGTAGCAATCAGCCCCAGCATTTT. It yields the protein CASSPDRSSNQPQHF. The full variable domain, in which reference TRBV7-2 and TRBJ1-5 provide the parts outside the CDR3, is GAGVSQSPSNKVTEKGKDVELRCDPISGHTALYWYRQSLGQGLEFLIYFQGNSAPDKSGLPSDRFSAERTGGSVSTLTIQRTQQEDSAVYLCASSPDRSSNQPQHFGDGTRLSIL.

In this sample, this clone turned up a few times. V gene TRBV4-2 combines with J gene TRBJ1-3, with a tentative D call TRBD1 (6 bases). The germline V gene encodes CDR1 LGHNA and CDR2 YNFKEQ. V lost 0 bases and J lost 4, with 13 bases in between. The CDR3 length is 16 residues. The CDR3 is CASSQDLAGAGNTIYF. CDR3 coding DNA: TGTGCCAGCAGCCAAGATCTCGCAGGGGCAGGAAACACCATATATTTT.

The CDR3 nucleotides are TGTGCCAGCAGTTTCGACAGCCAAGAGACCCAGTACTTC. Translating gives CASSFDSQETQYF. The chain is built from TRBV12-3 or TRBV12-4 and TRBJ2-5; D is possibly TRBD1 (5 bases). The CDR3 is 13 amino acids. V was cut by 3 bases and J by 1 base, with 6 bases left in between.

The chain recombines TRBV19 with TRBJ2-5; possible D gene TRBD1, 6 bases. Trimming removed 5 bases from V and 2 bases from J, with 15 bases in between. From germline, CDR1 is LNHDA and CDR2 SQIVND (reference sequence). The CDR3 spans 15 residues. The CDR3 DNA reads TGTGCCAGTAGTCCAGGGGTAGCGACACAAGAGACCCAGTACTTC. Translating it yields CASSPGVATQETQYF.

The rearrangement links TRBV9 to TRBJ1-3; unclear D gene. V was clipped by 4 bases and J by 3 bases, with 17 bases between them. Germline V gene data show CDR1 as SGDLS and CDR2 as YYNGEE. The CDR3 extends over 16 amino acids. For the CDR3, the DNA is TGTGCCAGCAGCCGATCTACGTGGGCAAGTGGAAACACCATATATTTT. As protein: CASSRSTWASGNTIYF.

This clone came up once. The V call is TRBV6-1, the J call TRBJ2-7, with D uncertain. Per the germline V gene, CDR1 is MNHNS and CDR2 is SASEGT. The CDR3 totals 13 residues. Trimming stripped 0 bases from V and 3 bases from J, with 6 bases between. CDR3 in amino acids: CASSEARGYEQYF. Written as DNA, the CDR3 is TGTGCCAGCAGTGAAGCTAGAGGCTACGAGCAGTACTTC.

This clone has a count of ten or more. The genes are TRBV18 and TRBJ2-5; tentatively, D is TRBD1 (5 bases). V shed 7 bases and J shed 4 bases, with 19 bases lying between them. CDR1 is KGHSH, CDR2 LQKENI, per germline. CDR3 length: 15 residues. CDR3 DNA sequence: TGTGCCAGCTTCCAGCTCCTGGTAGACAGAGAGACCCAGTACTTC. Translating it yields CASFQLLVDRETQYF.

This chain connects TRBV20-1 to TRBJ2-7, with D tentatively TRBD1 (5 bases). Trimming left V 3 bases short and J 12 bases short, with 15 bases between. Germline assignment: CDR1 DFQATT and CDR2 SNEGSKA (reference sequence). The CDR3 has 11 amino acids. The chain's CDR3 is CSARNQGIGYF. The CDR3, as DNA: TGCAGTGCTAGGAACCAGGGAATTGGGTACTTC.

V and J are TRBV18 and TRBJ2-5; tentatively, D is TRBD1 (6 bases). This CDR3 contains 13 residues. Trimming took off 8 bases at V and 4 bases at J, with 14 bases between the two ends. Germline V gene data show CDR1 as KGHSH and CDR2 as LQKENI. CDR3: CASRTGFGETQYF. As DNA, the CDR3 is TGTGCCAGCAGAACAGGGTTCGGAGAGACCCAGTACTTC.

This chain uses TRBV4-1 with TRBJ1-3; the match to TRBD1 covers 10 bases. This CDR3 is 16 amino acids long. Germline V gene sequence: CDR1 MGHRA, CDR2 YSYEKL. V lost 3 bases to trimming and J lost 2 bases; unmatched junction nucleotides: 4. CDR3 in amino acids: CASSQPGQGAGNTIYF. The CDR3 DNA reads as TGCGCCAGCAGCCAGCCCGGACAGGGGGCTGGAAACACCATATATTTT.

This clone has more than one count but fewer than ten. The genes are TRBV25-1 and TRBJ1-6; D gene ambiguous. CDR3 length: 14 residues. From germline, CDR1 is MGHDK and CDR2 SYGVNS. Deletions cut 7 bases from V and 4 bases from J, with 11 bases between. The CDR3 loop is CASTEYSYNSPLHF. The CDR3 nucleotides read TGTGCCAGCACTGAGTACTCTTATAATTCACCCCTCCACTTT.

V and J are TRBV6-5 and TRBJ1-5; 8 bases map to TRBD1. V shed 2 bases and J 5 bases; nucleotides not matched to a gene: 2. The CDR3 spans 14 residues. Germline-derived CDR1 and CDR2 are MNHEY and SVGAGI. The CDR3 is CASSYGQGYQPQHF. CDR3 DNA: TGTGCCAGCAGTTACGGACAGGGCTATCAGCCCCAGCATTTT.

This sequence joins TRBV6-5 and TRBJ2-5; D gene uncertain. The CDR3 totals 14 residues. V was cut by 2 bases and J by 0 bases, with 7 bases left in between. Germline V gene lookup returns CDR1 MNHEY and CDR2 SVGAGI. CDR3 loop: CASSYLRNQETQYF. Written as DNA, the CDR3 is TGTGCCAGCAGTTACCTACGTAACCAAGAGACCCAGTACTTC.

The gene calls are TRBV7-2 and TRBJ1-6; possible D gene TRBD1, 6 bases. CDR3 length: 16 amino acids. Looked up from germline, CDR1 is SGHTA and CDR2 is FQGNSA. The V and J ends lost 1 base and 7 bases respectively, with 14 bases between them. This CDR3 reads CASSLGIGGVNSPLHF. The DNA for the CDR3 is TGTGCCAGCAGCTTAGGGATAGGGGGGGTAAATTCACCCCTCCACTTT.

The chain recombines TRBV4-1 with TRBJ1-6; 8 nucleotides align to TRBD1. J lost 7 bases, V lost 4 bases, and 9 bases had no gene match. Per germline, CDR1 MGHRA and CDR2 YSYEKL. The CDR3 runs to 16 residues. CDR3 nucleotides: TGCGCCAGCAGCCGACCTCGACAGGGGAGAAATTCACCCCTCCACTTT. Encoded protein: CASSRPRQGRNSPLHF.

V usage is TRBV5-5 and J usage is TRBJ2-1, with 11 bases aligning to TRBD2. Trimming at V came to 4 bases and at J to 7 bases, leaving 10 bases not matched to a gene. Germline V CDR1 and CDR2: SGHKS, YYEKEE (reference sequence). This CDR3 comprises 16 residues. CDR3 sequence reads: CASSLTSGSLGNEQFF. The CDR3 bases are TGTGCCAGCAGCCTAACTAGCGGGAGTCTTGGAAATGAGCAGTTCTTC.

The chain uses TRBV10-1 and TRBJ2-3, with D unclear. The germline V gene has CDR1 WNHNN and CDR2 SYGVQD (reference sequence). The CDR3 length is 11 residues. Trimming left V 8 bases short and J 0 bases short, with 3 bases between. CDR3 DNA: TGCGCCAGCCAGAGCACAGATACGCAGTATTTT. Protein product: CASQSTDTQYF.

For this clone: Within the sample, other DNA sequences also encode this same CDR3. The J gene is TRBJ1-5, the V gene TRBV18; TRBD1 matches 8 bases. The germline gives CDR1 KGHSH, CDR2 LQKENI. V lost 4 bases and J lost 5; bases outside the gene matches: 1. This CDR3 comprises 13 residues. This CDR3 is CASSLDRDQPQHF. The CDR3 region has the DNA TGTGCCAGCTCACTGGACAGGGATCAGCCCCAGCATTTT.

The chain has TRBV29-1 and TRBJ2-3; 7 bases align to TRBD2. Germline V gives CDR1 SQVTM, CDR2 ANQGSEA. This CDR3 comprises 15 residues. In nucleotides, the CDR3 is TGCAGTAGTGAGGGAGGGAGGGCCCTCCCAGATACGCAGTATTTT. Its translation: CSSEGGRALPDTQYF.